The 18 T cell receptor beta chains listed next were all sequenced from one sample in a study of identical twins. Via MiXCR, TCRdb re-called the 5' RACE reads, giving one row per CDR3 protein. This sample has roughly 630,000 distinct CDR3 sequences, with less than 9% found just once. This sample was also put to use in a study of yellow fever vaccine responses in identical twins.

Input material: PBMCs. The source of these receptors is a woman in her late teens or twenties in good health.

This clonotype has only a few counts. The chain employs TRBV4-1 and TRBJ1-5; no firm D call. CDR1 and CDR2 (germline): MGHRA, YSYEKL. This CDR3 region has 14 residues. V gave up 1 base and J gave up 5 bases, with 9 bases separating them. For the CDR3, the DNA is TGCGCCAGCAGCCAAGTTACGGGAGATCAGCCCCAGCATTTT. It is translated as CASSQVTGDQPQHF.

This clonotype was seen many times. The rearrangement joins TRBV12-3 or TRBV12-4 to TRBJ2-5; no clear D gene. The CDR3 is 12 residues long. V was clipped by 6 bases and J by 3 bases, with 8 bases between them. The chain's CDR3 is CASRGTEETQYF. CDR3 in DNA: TGTGCCAGCAGAGGAACGGAAGAGACCCAGTACTTC.

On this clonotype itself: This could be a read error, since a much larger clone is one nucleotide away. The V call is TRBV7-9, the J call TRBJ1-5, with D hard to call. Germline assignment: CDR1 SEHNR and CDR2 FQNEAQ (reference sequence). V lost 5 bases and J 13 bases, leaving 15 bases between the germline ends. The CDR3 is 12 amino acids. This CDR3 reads CASSPVSGFQHF. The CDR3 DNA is TGTGCCAGCAGCCCCGTTTCAGGTTTTCAGCATTTT.

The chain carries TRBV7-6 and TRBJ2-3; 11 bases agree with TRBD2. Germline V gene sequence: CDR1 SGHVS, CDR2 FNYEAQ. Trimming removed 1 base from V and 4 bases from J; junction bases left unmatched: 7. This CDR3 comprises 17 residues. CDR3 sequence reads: CASSLGVLAGGPDTQYF. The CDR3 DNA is TGTGCCAGCAGCTTAGGAGTCCTAGCGGGAGGCCCAGATACGCAGTATTTT.

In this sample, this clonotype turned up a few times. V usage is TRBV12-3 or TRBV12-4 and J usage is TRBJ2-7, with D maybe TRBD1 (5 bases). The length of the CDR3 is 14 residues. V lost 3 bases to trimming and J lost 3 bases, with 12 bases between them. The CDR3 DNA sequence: TGTGCCAGCAGTTTTTCAGGGTTTCTCTACGAGCAGTACTTC. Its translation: CASSFSGFLYEQYF.

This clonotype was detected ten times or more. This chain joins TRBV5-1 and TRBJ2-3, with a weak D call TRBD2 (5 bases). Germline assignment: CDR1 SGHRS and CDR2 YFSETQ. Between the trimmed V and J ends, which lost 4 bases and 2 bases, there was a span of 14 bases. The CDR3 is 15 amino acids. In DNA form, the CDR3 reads TGCGCCAGCAGCCCCACCGGGGTCCTCACAGATACGCAGTATTTT. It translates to CASSPTGVLTDTQYF.

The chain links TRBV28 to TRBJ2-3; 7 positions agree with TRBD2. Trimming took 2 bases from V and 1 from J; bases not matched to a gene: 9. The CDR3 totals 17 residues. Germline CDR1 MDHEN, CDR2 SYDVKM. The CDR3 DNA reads TGTGCCAGCAGTTTAGCGGGAGTGGATCGGGGCACAGATACGCAGTATTTT. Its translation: CASSLAGVDRGTDTQYF.

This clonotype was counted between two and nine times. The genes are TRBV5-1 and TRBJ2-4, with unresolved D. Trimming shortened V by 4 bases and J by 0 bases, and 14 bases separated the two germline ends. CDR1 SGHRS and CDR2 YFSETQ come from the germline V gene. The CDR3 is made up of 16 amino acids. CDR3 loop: CASSVEPSIAKNIQYF. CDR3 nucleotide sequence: TGCGCCAGCAGCGTTGAGCCCTCTATAGCCAAAAACATTCAGTACTTC.

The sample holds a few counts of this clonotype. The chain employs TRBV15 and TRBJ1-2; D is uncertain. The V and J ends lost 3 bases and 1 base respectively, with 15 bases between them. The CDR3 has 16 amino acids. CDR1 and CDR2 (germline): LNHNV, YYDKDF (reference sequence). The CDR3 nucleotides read TGTGCCACCAGCAGCGGAGCGGCCAATTATAACTATGGCTACACCTTC. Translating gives CATSSGAANYNYGYTF.

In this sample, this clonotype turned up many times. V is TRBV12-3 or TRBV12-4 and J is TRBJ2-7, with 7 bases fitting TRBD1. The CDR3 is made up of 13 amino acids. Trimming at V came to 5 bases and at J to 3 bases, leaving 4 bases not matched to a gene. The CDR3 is CASSQGQLYEQYV. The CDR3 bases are TGTGCCAGCAGTCAGGGACAGCTCTACGAGCAGTACGTC.

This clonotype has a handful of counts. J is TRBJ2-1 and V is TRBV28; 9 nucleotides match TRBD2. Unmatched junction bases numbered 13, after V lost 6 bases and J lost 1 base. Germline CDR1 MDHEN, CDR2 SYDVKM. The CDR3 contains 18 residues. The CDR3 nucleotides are TGTGCCAGCAGAACCGGGACTAGCCGTGTAAGGTCCTACAATGAGCAGTTCTTC. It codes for CASRTGTSRVRSYNEQFF.

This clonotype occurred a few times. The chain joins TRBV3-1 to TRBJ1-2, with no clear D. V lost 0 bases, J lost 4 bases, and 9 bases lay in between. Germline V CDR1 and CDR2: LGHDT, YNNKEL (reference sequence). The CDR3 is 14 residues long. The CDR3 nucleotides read TGTGCCAGCAGCCAAGAGGCCAGAGCCTATGGCTACACCTTC. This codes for CASSQEARAYGYTF.

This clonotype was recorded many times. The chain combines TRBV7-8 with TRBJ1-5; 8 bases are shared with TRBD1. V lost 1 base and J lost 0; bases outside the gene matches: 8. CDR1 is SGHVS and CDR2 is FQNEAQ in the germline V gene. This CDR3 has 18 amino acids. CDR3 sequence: CASSLVAPGGDSNQPQHF. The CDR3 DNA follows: TGTGCCAGCAGCTTAGTAGCCCCAGGGGGCGATAGCAATCAGCCCCAGCATTTT.

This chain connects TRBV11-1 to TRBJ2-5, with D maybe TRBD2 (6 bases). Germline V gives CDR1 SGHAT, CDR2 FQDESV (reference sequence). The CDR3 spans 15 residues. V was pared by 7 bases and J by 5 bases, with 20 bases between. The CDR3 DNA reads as TGTGCCAGCACGGGGGTTCTTAACGCCCGGGAGACCCAGTACTTC. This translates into CASTGVLNARETQYF. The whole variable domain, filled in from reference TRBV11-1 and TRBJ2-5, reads EAEVAQSPRYKITEKSQAVAFWCDPISGHATLYWYRQILGQGPELLVQFQDESVVDDSQLPKDRFSAERLKGVDSTLKIQPAELGDSAMYLCASTGVLNARETQYFGPGTRLLVL.

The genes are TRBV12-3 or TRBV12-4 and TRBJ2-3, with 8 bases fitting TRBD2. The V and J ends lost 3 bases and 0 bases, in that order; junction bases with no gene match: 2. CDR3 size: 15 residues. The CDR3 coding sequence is TGTGCCAGCAGTTTCGTAGCGGGGAGCACAGATACGCAGTATTTT. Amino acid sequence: CASSFVAGSTDTQYF.

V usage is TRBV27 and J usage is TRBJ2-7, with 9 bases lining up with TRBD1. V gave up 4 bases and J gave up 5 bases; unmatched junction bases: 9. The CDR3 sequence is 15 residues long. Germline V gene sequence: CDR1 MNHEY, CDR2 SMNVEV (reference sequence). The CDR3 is CASSYRDRAENEQYF. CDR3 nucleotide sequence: TGTGCCAGCAGTTATCGGGACAGGGCGGAGAACGAGCAGTACTTC.

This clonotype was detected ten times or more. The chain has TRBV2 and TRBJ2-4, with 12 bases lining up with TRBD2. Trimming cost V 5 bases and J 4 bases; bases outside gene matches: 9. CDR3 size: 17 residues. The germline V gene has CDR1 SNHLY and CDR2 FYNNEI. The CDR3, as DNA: TGTGCCAGCAGTCCCTGGGGACTAGCGGGCACTAAAAACATTCAGTACTTC. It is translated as CASSPWGLAGTKNIQYF.

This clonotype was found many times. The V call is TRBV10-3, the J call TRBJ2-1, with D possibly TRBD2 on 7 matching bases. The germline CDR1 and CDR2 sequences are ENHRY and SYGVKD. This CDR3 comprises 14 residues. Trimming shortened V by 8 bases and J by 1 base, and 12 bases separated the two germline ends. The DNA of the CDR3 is TGTGCCATCGGGGGGGGGGCATCCTACAATGAGCAGTTCTTC. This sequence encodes CAIGGGASYNEQFF.